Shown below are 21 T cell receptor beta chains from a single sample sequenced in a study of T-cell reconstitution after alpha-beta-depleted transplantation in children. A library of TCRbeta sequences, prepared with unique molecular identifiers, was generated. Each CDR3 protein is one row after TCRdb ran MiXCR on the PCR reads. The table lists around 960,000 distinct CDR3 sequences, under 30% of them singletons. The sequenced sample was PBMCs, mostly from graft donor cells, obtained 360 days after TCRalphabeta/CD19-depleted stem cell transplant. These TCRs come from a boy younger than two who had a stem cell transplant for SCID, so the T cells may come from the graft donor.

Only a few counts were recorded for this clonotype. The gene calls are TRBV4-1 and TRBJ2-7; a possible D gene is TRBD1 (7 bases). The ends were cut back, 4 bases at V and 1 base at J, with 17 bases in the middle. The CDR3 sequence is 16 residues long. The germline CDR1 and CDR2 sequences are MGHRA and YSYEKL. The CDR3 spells CASSPGDRPDSYEQYF. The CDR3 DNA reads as TGCGCCAGCAGCCCGGGGGACAGACCAGATTCCTACGAGCAGTACTTC.

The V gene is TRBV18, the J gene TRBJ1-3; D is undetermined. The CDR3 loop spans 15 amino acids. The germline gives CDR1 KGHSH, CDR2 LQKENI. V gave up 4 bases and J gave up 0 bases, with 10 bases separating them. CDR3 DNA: TGTGCCAGCTCACGCTCGGGAGGCTCTGGAAACACCATATATTTT. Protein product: CASSRSGGSGNTIYF. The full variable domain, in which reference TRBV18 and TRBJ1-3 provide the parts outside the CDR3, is NAGVMQNPRHLVRRRGQEARLRCSPMKGHSHVYWYRQLPEEGLKFMVYLQKENIIDESGMPKERFSAEFPKEGPSILRIQQVVRGDSAAYFCASSRSGGSGNTIYFGEGSWLTVV.

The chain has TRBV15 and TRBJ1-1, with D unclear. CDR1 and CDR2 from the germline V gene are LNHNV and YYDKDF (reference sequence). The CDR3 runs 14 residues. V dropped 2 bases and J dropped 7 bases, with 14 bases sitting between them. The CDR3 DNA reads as TGTGCCACCAGCAGACTCTCAGGCTATGGTGAAGCTTTCTTT. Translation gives CATSRLSGYGEAFF.

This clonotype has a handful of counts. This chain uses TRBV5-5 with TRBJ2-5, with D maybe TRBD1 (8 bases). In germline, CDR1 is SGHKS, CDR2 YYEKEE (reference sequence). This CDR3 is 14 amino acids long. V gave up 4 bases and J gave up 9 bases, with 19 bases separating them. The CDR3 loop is CASSQTGGVWAQYF. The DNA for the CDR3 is TGTGCCAGCAGCCAAACAGGGGGGGTGTGGGCCCAGTACTTC. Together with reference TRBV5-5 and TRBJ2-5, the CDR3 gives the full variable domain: DAGVTQSPTHLIKTRGQQVTLRCSPISGHKSVSWYQQVLGQGPQFIFQYYEKEERGRGNFPDRFSARQFPNYSSELNVNALLLGDSALYLCASSQTGGVWAQYFGPGTRLLVL.

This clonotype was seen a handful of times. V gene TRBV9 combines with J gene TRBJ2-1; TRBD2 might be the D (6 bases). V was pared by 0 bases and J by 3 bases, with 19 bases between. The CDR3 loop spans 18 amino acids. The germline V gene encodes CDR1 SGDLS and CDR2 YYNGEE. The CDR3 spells CASSVEGGATMSYNEQFF. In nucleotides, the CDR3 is TGTGCCAGCAGCGTAGAAGGAGGGGCCACCATGAGCTACAATGAGCAGTTCTTC. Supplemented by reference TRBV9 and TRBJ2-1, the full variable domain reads DSGVTQTPKHLITATGQRVTLRCSPRSGDLSVYWYQQSLDQGLQFLIQYYNGEERAKGNILERFSAQQFPDLHSELNLSSLELGDSALYFCASSVEGGATMSYNEQFFGPGTRLTVL.

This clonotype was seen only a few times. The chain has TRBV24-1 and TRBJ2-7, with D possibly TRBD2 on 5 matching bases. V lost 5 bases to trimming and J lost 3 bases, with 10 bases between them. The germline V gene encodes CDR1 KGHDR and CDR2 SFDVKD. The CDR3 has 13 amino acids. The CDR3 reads CATSASGFYEQYF. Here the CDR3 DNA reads TGTGCCACCAGTGCTTCGGGGTTCTACGAGCAGTACTTC.

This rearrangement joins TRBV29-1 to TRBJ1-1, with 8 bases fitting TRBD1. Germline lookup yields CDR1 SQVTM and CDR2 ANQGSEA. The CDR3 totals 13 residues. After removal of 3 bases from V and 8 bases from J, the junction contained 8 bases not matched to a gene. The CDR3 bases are TGCAGCGTTGATACCCCCACAGGGGGAGAAGCTTTCTTT. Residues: CSVDTPTGGEAFF.

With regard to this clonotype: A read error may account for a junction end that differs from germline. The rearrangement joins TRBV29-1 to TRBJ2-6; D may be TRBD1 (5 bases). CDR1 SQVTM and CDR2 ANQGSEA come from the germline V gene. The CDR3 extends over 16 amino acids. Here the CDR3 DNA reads TGCAGCGTTGAAACCGGACACGTCTCTGGCGCCAACGTCCTGACTTTC. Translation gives CSVETGHVSGANVLTF.

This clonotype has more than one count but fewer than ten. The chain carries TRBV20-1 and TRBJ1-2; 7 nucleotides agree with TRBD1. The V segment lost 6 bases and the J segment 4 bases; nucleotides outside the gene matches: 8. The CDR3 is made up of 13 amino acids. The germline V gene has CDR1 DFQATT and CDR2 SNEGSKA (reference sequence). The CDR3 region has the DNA TGCAGTGCGGACCCGGGACAGATCTATGGCTACACCTTC. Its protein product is CSADPGQIYGYTF.

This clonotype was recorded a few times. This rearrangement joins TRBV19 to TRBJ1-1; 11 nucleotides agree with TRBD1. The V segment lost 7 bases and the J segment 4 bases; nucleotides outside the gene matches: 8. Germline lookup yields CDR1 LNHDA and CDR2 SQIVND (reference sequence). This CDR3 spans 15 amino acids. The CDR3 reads CASTLTGTGGTEAFF. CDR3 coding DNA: TGTGCCAGTACCCTTACCGGGACAGGGGGCACTGAAGCTTTCTTT.

CDR3 residues: CASSIQRGSNEQFF. Here the CDR3 DNA reads TGTGCCAGTAGTATCCAGCGGGGATCCAATGAGCAGTTCTTC. This chain uses TRBV19 with TRBJ2-1; 7 positions agree with TRBD2. Germline assignment: CDR1 LNHDA and CDR2 SQIVND (reference sequence). This CDR3 comprises 14 residues. Trimming removed 3 bases from V and 6 bases from J; junction bases left unmatched: 5.

The CDR3 loop reads CASIQNLGTEAFF. The CDR3 bases are TGTGCCAGCATACAGAACCTGGGGACTGAAGCTTTCTTT. The chain is built from TRBV12-3 or TRBV12-4 and TRBJ1-1, with D hard to call. This CDR3 contains 13 residues. The V and J ends lost 7 bases and 5 bases respectively, with 14 bases between them.

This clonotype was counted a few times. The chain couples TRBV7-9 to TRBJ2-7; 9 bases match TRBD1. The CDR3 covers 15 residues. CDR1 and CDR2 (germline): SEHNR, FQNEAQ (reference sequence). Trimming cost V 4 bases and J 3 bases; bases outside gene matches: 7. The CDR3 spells CASSSPDRGIYEQYF. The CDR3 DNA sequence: TGTGCCAGCAGCTCTCCGGACAGGGGAATCTACGAGCAGTACTTC.

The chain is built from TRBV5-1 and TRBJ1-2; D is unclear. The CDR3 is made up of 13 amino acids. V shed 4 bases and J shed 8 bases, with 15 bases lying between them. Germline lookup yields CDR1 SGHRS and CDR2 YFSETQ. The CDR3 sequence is CASSPGHPEGYTF. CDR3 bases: TGCGCCAGCAGCCCGGGCCACCCGGAAGGCTACACCTTC.

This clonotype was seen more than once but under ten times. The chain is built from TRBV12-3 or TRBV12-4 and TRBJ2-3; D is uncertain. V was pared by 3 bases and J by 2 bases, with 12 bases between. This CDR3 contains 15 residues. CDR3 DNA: TGTGCCAGCAGTTTGTTGCGGATACCCACAGATACGCAGTATTTT. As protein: CASSLLRIPTDTQYF.

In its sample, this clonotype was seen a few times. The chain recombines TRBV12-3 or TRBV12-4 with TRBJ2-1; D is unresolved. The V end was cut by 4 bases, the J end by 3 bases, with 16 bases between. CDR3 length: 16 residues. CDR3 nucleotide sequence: TGTGCCAGCAGTTCCCGTCCCCTCGGGCTCTACAATGAGCAGTTCTTC. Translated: CASSSRPLGLYNEQFF.

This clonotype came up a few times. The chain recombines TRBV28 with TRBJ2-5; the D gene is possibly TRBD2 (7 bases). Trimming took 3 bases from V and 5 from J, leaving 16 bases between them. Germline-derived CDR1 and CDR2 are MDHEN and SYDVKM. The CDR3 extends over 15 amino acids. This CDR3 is CASSFLSGGRETQYF. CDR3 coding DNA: TGTGCCAGCAGTTTCCTTTCCGGGGGGCGGGAGACCCAGTACTTC.

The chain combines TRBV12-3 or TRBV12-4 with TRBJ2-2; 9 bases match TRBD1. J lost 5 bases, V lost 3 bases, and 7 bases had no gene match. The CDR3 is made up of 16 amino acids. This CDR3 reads CASSFWDRDLTGELFF. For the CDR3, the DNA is TGTGCCAGCAGTTTCTGGGACAGGGACTTGACCGGGGAGCTGTTTTTT.

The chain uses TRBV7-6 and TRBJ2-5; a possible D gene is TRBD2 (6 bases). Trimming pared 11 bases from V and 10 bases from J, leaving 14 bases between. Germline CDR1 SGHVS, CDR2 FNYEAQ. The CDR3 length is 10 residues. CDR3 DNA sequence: TGTGCCTCTGGGGGGATGGTCCAGTACTTC. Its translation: CASGGMVQYF.

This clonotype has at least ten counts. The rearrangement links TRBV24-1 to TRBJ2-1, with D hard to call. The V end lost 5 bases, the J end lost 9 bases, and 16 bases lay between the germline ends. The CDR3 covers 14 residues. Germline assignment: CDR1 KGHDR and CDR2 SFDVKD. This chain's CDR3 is CATSVTNLKGEQFF. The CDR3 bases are TGTGCCACCAGTGTAACGAACCTCAAGGGTGAGCAGTTCTTC.

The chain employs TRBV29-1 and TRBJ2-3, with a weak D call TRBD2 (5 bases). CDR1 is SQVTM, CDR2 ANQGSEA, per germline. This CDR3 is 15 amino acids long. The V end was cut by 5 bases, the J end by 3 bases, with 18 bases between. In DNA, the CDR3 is TGCAGCGTTCTGGAGGACGGGGTTGTAACAGATACGCAGTATTTT. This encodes CSVLEDGVVTDTQYF.